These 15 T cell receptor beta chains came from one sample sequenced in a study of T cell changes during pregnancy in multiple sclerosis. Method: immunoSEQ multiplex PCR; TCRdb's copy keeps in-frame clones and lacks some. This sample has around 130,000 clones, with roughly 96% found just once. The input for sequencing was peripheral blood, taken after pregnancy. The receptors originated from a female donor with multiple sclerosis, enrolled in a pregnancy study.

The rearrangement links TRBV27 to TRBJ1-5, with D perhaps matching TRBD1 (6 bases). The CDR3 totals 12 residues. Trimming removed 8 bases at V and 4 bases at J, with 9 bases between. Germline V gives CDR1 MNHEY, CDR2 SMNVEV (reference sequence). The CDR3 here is CASGQGNQPQHF. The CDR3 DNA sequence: TGTGCCAGCGGCCAGGGGAATCAGCCCCAGCATTTT.

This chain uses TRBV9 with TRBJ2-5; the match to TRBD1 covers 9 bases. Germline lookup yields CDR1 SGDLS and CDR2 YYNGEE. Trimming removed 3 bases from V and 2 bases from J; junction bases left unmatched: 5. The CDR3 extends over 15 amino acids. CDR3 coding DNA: TGTGCCAGCAGCGCCGGACAGGGGTGGCAAGAGACCCAGTACTTC. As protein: CASSAGQGWQETQYF.

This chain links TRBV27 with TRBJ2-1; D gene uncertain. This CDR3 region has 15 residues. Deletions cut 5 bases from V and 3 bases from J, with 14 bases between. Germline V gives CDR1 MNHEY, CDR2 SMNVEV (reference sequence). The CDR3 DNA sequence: TGTGCCAGCAGTCCCCGCTGGGCTTTCTACAATGAGCAGTTCTTC. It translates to CASSPRWAFYNEQFF.

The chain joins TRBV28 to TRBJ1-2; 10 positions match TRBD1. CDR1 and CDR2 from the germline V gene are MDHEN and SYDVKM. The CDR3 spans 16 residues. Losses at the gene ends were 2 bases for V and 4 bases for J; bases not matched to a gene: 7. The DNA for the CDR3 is TGTGCCAGCAGTTTAACGGGACAGGGGCGGGGCTATGGCTACACCTTC. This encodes CASSLTGQGRGYGYTF.

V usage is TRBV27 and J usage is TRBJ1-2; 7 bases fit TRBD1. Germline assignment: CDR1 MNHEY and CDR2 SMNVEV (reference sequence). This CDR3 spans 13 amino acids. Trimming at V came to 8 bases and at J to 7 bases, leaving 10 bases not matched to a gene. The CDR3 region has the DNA TGTGCCAGCGCCCGACAGGGTTGGGGTGGCTACACCTTC. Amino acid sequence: CASARQGWGGYTF.

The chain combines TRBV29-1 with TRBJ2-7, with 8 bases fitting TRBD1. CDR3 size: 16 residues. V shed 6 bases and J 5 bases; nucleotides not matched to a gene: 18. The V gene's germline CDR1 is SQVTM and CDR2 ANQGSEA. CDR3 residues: CSVPKLLTGDANEQYF. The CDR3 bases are TGCAGCGTCCCCAAACTTTTGACAGGGGATGCTAACGAGCAGTACTTC.

CDR3 DNA: TGCGCCAGCGGTATCCTAGCGGGACGTAATGAGCAGTTCTTC. Amino acids: CASGILAGRNEQFF. The V call is TRBV5-1, the J call TRBJ2-1, with 9 bases that match TRBD2. The CDR3 is made up of 14 amino acids. The junction had 9 bases not matched to a gene; V was cut back by 7 bases and J by 7 bases. CDR1 and CDR2 from the germline V gene are SGHRS and YFSETQ.

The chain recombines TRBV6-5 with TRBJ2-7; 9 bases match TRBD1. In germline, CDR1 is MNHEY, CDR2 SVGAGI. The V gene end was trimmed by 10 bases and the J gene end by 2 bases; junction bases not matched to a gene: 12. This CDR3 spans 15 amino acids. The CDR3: CATARGQGSTYEQYF. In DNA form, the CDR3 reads TGTGCCACCGCCCGGGGACAGGGTTCCACCTACGAGCAGTACTTC.

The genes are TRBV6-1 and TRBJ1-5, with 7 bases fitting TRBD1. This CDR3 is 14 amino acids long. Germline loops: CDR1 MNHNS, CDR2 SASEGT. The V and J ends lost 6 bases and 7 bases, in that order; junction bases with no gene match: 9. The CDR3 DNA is TGTGCCAGCAGCATGACAGGGCGTCGACAGCCCCAGCATTTT. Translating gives CASSMTGRRQPQHF.

The DNA for the CDR3 is TGTGCCAGCAGTTCGGCGGGGATTCTCCAAGAGACCCAGTACTTC. Residues: CASSSAGILQETQYF. The genes are TRBV6-5 and TRBJ2-5; perhaps TRBD2 as D (6 bases). Trimming pared 4 bases from V and 1 base from J, leaving 13 bases between. The CDR3 is 15 residues long. CDR1 is MNHEY and CDR2 is SVGAGI in the germline V gene.

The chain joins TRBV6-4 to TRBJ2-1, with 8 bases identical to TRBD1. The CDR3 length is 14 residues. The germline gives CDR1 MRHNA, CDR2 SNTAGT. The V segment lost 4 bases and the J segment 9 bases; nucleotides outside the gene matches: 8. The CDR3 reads CASSVRQGASEQFF. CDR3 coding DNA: TGTGCCAGCAGTGTCAGGCAGGGGGCAAGTGAGCAGTTCTTC.

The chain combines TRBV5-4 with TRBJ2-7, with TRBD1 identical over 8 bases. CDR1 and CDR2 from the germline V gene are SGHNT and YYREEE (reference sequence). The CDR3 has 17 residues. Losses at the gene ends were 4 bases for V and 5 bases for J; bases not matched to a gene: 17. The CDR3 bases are TGTGCCAGCAGCGCCAGAACCTCCGGGACAGGTAGACACGAGCAGTACTTC. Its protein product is CASSARTSGTGRHEQYF.

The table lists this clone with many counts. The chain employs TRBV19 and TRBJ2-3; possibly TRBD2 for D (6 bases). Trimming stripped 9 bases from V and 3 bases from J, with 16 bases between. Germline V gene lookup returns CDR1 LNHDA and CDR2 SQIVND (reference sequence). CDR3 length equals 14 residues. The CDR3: CASSGFGGTDTQYF. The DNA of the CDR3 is TGTGCCAGCTCTGGCTTCGGGGGAACAGATACGCAGTATTTT.

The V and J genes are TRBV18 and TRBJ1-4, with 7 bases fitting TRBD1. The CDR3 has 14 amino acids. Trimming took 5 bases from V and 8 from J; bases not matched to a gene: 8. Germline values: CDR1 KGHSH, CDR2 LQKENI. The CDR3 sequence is CASSARQGSEKLFF. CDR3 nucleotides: TGTGCCAGCTCAGCAAGACAGGGCTCGGAAAAACTGTTTTTT.

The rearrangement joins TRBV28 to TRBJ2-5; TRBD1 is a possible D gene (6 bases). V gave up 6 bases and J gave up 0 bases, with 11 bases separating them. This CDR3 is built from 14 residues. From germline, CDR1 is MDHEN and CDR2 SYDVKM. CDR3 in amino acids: CASSPTGYQETQYF. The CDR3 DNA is TGTGCCAGCAGCCCAACAGGGTACCAAGAGACCCAGTACTTC.